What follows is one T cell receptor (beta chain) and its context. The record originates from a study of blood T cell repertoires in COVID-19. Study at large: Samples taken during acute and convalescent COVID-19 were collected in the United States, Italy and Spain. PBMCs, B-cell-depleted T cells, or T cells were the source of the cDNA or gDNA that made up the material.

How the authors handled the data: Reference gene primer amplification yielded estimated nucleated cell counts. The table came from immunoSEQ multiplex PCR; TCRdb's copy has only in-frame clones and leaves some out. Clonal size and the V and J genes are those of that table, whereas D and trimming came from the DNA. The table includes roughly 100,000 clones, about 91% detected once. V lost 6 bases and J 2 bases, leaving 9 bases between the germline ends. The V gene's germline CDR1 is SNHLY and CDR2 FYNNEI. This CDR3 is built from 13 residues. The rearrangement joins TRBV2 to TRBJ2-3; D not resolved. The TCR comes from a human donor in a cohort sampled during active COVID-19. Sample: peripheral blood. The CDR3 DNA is TGTGCCAGCAGCCGCGGTCACACAGATACGCAGTATTTT. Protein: CASSRGHTDTQYF.